One and the same sample provided the 17 T cell receptor beta chains below, sequenced in a study of CD8 T cells in Susac syndrome (dated by TCRdb to about 2019). The library was produced with the immunoSEQ multiplex PCR assay. RNA was extracted with the RNeasy kit and roughly 0.5 to 1 ug was reverse transcribed using random hexamers. TCRdb itself trimmed the public reads at Q25 with fastp, ran MiXCR and retained productive beta chains. Merged by CDR3 protein, the rows form single entries marked with the most common genes and DNA. The sample table contains some 120,000 distinct CDR3 sequences; only one count was recorded for 90% to 95% of them. The ten largest clonotypes hold more than 0.2% of the sample. The sequenced sample was CD8+ T cells from PBMCs. These receptors all come from a human donor with Susac syndrome.

This sequence joins TRBV30 and TRBJ1-4, with D possibly TRBD1 on 6 matching bases. Trimming removed 2 bases from V and 6 bases from J, with 16 bases in between. The length of the CDR3 is 15 residues. Per germline, CDR1 GTSNPN and CDR2 SVGIG (reference sequence). The DNA of the CDR3 is TGTGCCTGGAGTCTCGGGGGCAGGACGGATGAAAAACTGTTTTTT. Its translation is CAWSLGGRTDEKLFF.

The gene calls are TRBV20-1 and TRBJ2-5; D gene uncertain. V dropped 3 bases and J dropped 7 bases, with 12 bases sitting between them. Germline lookup yields CDR1 DFQATT and CDR2 SNEGSKA (reference sequence). The CDR3 spans 12 residues. The CDR3 is CSASSGEVTQYF. Written as DNA, the CDR3 is TGCAGTGCTAGCTCCGGTGAGGTGACCCAGTACTTC.

This clonotype was picked up one time. The chain employs TRBV14 and TRBJ1-3; no firm D call. Germline values: CDR1 SGHDN, CDR2 FVKESK. V lost 10 bases, J lost 6 bases, and 19 bases lay in between. CDR3 length: 14 amino acids. CDR3 nucleotides: TGTGCCACCCGAGACCGAGGCCCTGAAAACACCATATATTTT. Amino acids: CATRDRGPENTIYF.

The chain has TRBV7-9 and TRBJ2-3, with TRBD2 as a possible D gene (6 bases). The CDR3 length is 14 residues. The germline V gene encodes CDR1 SEHNR and CDR2 FQNEAQ (reference sequence). With 4 bases removed from V and 2 bases from J, the gap between germline ends came to 10 bases. CDR3 residues: CASSWGLITDTQYF. The CDR3 DNA reads as TGTGCCAGCAGCTGGGGACTTATCACAGATACGCAGTATTTT.

This chain links TRBV30 with TRBJ2-5, with 7 nucleotides matching TRBD1. The CDR3 consists of 16 residues. Germline V CDR1 and CDR2: GTSNPN, SVGIG (reference sequence). V shed 4 bases and J 3 bases; nucleotides not matched to a gene: 14. CDR3 loop: CAWNPGGRGFKETQYF. CDR3 sequence (DNA): TGTGCCTGGAACCCCGGAGGCAGGGGGTTCAAAGAGACCCAGTACTTC.

The V and J genes are TRBV12-3 or TRBV12-4 and TRBJ2-1, with D perhaps being TRBD1 or TRBD2 (6 bases each). The CDR3 has 14 residues. Trimming pared 6 bases from V and 5 bases from J, leaving 14 bases between. CDR3 nucleotide sequence: TGTGCCAGCAGCCGACTAGGACAGAACAATGAGCAGTTCTTC. Its translation: CASSRLGQNNEQFF.

The chain uses TRBV29-1 and TRBJ1-1; a weak D match, TRBD1 (5 bases). CDR1 and CDR2 from the germline V gene are SQVTM and ANQGSEA. This CDR3 has 13 amino acids. V was clipped by 6 bases and J by 4 bases, with 15 bases between them. CDR3 residues: CSVQWGEGTEAFF. The CDR3, as DNA: TGCAGCGTCCAGTGGGGGGAGGGCACTGAAGCTTTCTTT.

The J gene is TRBJ2-3, the V gene TRBV20-1; 7 nucleotides agree with TRBD2. With 6 bases clipped from V and 3 bases from J, the junction kept 3 bases outside the gene matches. There are 12 residues in the CDR3. The germline V gene encodes CDR1 DFQATT and CDR2 SNEGSKA (reference sequence). CDR3 nucleotide sequence: TGCAGTGCCGCGGGAGAGACAGATACGCAGTATTTT. The encoded protein is CSAAGETDTQYF.

This clonotype was seen a handful of times. The gene calls are TRBV5-4 and TRBJ2-7, with 10 positions matching TRBD1. This CDR3 has 14 amino acids. V shed 4 bases, J shed 2 bases, and the junction held 3 bases outside the gene matches. Per the germline V gene, CDR1 is SGHNT and CDR2 is YYREEE (reference sequence). The CDR3 DNA reads as TGTGCCAGCAGCACCGGGACAGGGGCCTACGAGCAGTACTTC. Protein product: CASSTGTGAYEQYF.

V is TRBV5-1 and J is TRBJ1-4, with D maybe TRBD1 (5 bases). Per germline, CDR1 SGHRS and CDR2 YFSETQ. Trimming took off 3 bases at V and 8 bases at J, with 20 bases between the two ends. The CDR3 is 16 amino acids. The CDR3 region is CASSSPGRGDEEKLFF. CDR3 DNA sequence: TGCGCCAGCAGCTCGCCTGGTCGGGGGGATGAGGAAAAACTGTTTTTT. Full variable domain (missing parts from reference TRBV5-1 and TRBJ1-4): KAGVTQTPRYLIKTRGQQVTLSCSPISGHRSVSWYQQTPGQGLQFLFEYFSETQRNKGNFPGRFSGRQFSNSRSEMNVSTLELGDSALYLCASSSPGRGDEEKLFFGSGTQLSVL.

The rearrangement joins TRBV15 to TRBJ2-6; unclear D gene. Trimming removed 4 bases at V and 0 bases at J, with 10 bases between. The CDR3 loop spans 16 amino acids. The germline V gene encodes CDR1 LNHNV and CDR2 YYDKDF (reference sequence). The CDR3 DNA is TGTGCCACCAGCACCAACCTCTTCTCTGGGGCCAACGTCCTGACTTTC. Encoded protein: CATSTNLFSGANVLTF.

The chain recombines TRBV27 with TRBJ1-5, with D possibly being TRBD1 (6 bases). V was shortened by 8 bases and J by 1 base, with 21 bases between the two germline ends. The CDR3 is made up of 17 amino acids. Germline V gene sequence: CDR1 MNHEY, CDR2 SMNVEV (reference sequence). DNA of the CDR3: TGTGCCAGCGGTTCGGGCGTAAACAGGGCAAGCAATCAGCCCCAGCATTTT. It is translated as CASGSGVNRASNQPQHF.

The J gene is TRBJ2-1, the V gene TRBV5-6, with unresolved D. CDR1 SGHDT and CDR2 YYEEEE come from the germline V gene. This CDR3 is built from 11 residues. V was trimmed by 4 bases and J by 5 bases, leaving 4 bases between them. CDR3 region: CASSINNEQFF. CDR3 in DNA: TGTGCCAGCAGCATTAACAATGAGCAGTTCTTC.

CDR3 sequence: CASSRSDRENTEAFF. CDR3 nucleotide sequence: TGTGCCAGCAGCAGATCGGACAGGGAGAACACTGAAGCTTTCTTT. The rearrangement uses TRBV5-4 and TRBJ1-1; 8 bases fit TRBD1. CDR1 and CDR2 from the germline V gene are SGHNT and YYREEE (reference sequence). V was pared by 4 bases and J by 1 base, with 6 bases of the junction left unmatched. This CDR3 contains 15 residues.

The V and J genes are TRBV30 and TRBJ2-7; D may be TRBD1 or TRBD2 (5 bases each). This CDR3 region has 12 residues. Trimming left V 3 bases short and J 2 bases short, with 8 bases between. In germline, CDR1 is GTSNPN, CDR2 SVGIG (reference sequence). The CDR3 loop is CAWRWGTYEQYF. The CDR3 DNA reads TGTGCCTGGAGGTGGGGGACCTACGAGCAGTACTTC.

The genes are TRBV20-1 and TRBJ1-5; D might be TRBD1 (6 bases). Trimming pared 7 bases from V and 6 bases from J, leaving 28 bases between. Germline CDR1 is DFQATT and CDR2 is SNEGSKA (reference sequence). The CDR3 is 17 amino acids. For the CDR3, the DNA is TGCAGTGTCAGGGGTCTCCCGGACCAGGTCACGGGTCAGCCCCAGCATTTT. Translated, it gives CSVRGLPDQVTGQPQHF.

J is TRBJ2-1 and V is TRBV4-3, with D tentatively TRBD2 (5 bases). Germline CDR1 is LGHNA and CDR2 is YSLEER. V lost 0 bases, J lost 5 bases, and 11 bases lay in between. The CDR3 spans 15 residues. The CDR3, as DNA: TGCGCCAGCAGCCAAGAAGCGGAGCCCCACAATGAGCAGTTCTTC. Translating it yields CASSQEAEPHNEQFF.